This entry describes one T cell receptor beta chain. The record originates from a study of blood T cell repertoires in COVID-19. Study-wide context: Sources were T cells, B-cell-depleted T cells, or PBMCs; the material itself was cDNA or gDNA.

CDR3 size: 16 residues. In germline, CDR1 is LGHNA, CDR2 YNFKEQ. Trimming at V came to 5 bases and at J to 2 bases, leaving 8 bases not matched to a gene. In the original workflow: Estimates of nucleated cell counts were drawn from the amplification of reference gene primers. Using immunoSEQ multiplex PCR, the repertoire was profiled, and TCRdb retains in-frame clones only, with some absent. V, J and clone size reflect that table, while D and trimming were determined from the DNA. Of roughly 190,000 clones detected, about four fifths appear once; the ten largest clones hold approximately 3%. The age range of participants was 18 to 89 years, with residence in more than 20 US areas. Recovered status in Cohort 3 required two negative PCRs, clearance, or symptom resolution.

The receptor was isolated from a woman aged 25 to 39 who had recovered from COVID-19. The genes are TRBV4-2 and TRBJ1-5; TRBD1 matches 8 bases. The sequencing input was PBMCs or T cells enriched from blood (not recorded which). The DNA of the CDR3 is TGTGCCAGCAGCTCTCCGGACAGGGAGGGCAATCAGCCCCAGCATTTT. Encoded protein: CASSSPDREGNQPQHF.